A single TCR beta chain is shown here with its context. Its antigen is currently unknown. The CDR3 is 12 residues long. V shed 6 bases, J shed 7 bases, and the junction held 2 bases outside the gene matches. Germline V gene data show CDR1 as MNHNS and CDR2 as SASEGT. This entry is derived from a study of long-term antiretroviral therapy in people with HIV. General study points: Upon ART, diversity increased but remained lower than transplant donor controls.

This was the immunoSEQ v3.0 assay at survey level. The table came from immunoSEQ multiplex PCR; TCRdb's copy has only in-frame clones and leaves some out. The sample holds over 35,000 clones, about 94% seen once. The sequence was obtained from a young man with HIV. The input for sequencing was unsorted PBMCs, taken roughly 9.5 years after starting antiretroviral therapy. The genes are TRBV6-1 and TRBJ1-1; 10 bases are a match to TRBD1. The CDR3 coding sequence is TGTGCCAGCAGCTGGGACAGGGGTGAAGCTTTCTTT. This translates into CASSWDRGEAFF.